The source of this TCR beta chain is a study of blood T cell repertoires in COVID-19. The assay was immunoSEQ multiplex PCR, and TCRdb's table has in-frame clones only and misses some. The table records around 300,000 clones, around 89% of them present only once. In this sample, this clone turned up a few times. This CDR3 has 14 residues. V gave up 5 bases and J gave up 7 bases; unmatched junction bases: 10. Germline loops: CDR1 MDHEN, CDR2 SYDVKM. This TCR derives from a woman in her 50s who had recovered from COVID-19. The chain employs TRBV28 and TRBJ1-2, with TRBD1 matching 7 bases. Sample: PBMCs or T cells enriched from blood (not recorded which). CDR3 sequence (DNA): TGTGCCAGCAGTCCCGGACAGGTCCCCTCTGGCTACACCTTC. It yields the protein CASSPGQVPSGYTF.